These 11 T cell receptor beta chains share one sample of origin, sequenced in a study of blood T cell repertoires in COVID-19. The assay was immunoSEQ multiplex PCR, and TCRdb's table has in-frame clones only and misses some. The sample lists some 80,000 clones, around 78% occurring once. The sample consisted of peripheral blood. These receptors were obtained from a man in his 60s with COVID-19, enrolled during active disease.

The chain combines TRBV7-2 with TRBJ1-2; perhaps TRBD1 as D (5 bases). CDR1 is SGHTA, CDR2 FQGNSA, per germline. This CDR3 comprises 17 residues. Trimming cost V 3 bases and J 1 base, with 18 bases left between them. CDR3 nucleotide sequence: TGTGCCAGCAGCTTGCCCCAGTGGGCAGGGAATAACTATGGCTACACCTTC. This sequence encodes CASSLPQWAGNNYGYTF.

The CDR3 protein is CASSDYLAGGERSSYNEQFF. The CDR3 DNA sequence: TGTGCCAGCAGTGATTACCTGGCGGGGGGGGAAAGGAGCTCCTACAATGAGCAGTTCTTC. J is TRBJ2-1 and V is TRBV6-1; 9 bases agree with TRBD2. Trimming removed 3 bases from V and 0 bases from J; junction bases left unmatched: 15. The CDR3 is made up of 20 amino acids. Germline CDR1 and CDR2: MNHNS and SASEGT.

The DNA for the CDR3 is TGTGCCATCAGGGGACTAGCGGGAGGACCATCGCCCTCCTACAATGAGCAGTTCTTC. Translation gives CAIRGLAGGPSPSYNEQFF. This chain connects TRBV10-3 to TRBJ2-1; 15 nucleotides line up with TRBD2. The V gene's germline CDR1 is ENHRY and CDR2 SYGVKD. The CDR3 covers 19 residues. V shed 6 bases, J shed 0 bases, and the junction held 9 bases outside the gene matches.

The chain's CDR3 is CASSRTGDLGEQYF. The DNA of the CDR3 is TGTGCCAGCAGTCGGACAGGGGACCTGGGCGAGCAGTACTTC. The V and J genes are TRBV6-5 and TRBJ2-7; 9 bases line up with TRBD1. The CDR3 loop spans 14 amino acids. The V segment lost 5 bases and the J segment 6 bases; nucleotides outside the gene matches: 8. Germline CDR1 is MNHEY and CDR2 is SVGAGI.

The gene calls are TRBV9 and TRBJ2-3, with 9 positions matching TRBD2. This CDR3 region has 20 residues. The germline V gene encodes CDR1 SGDLS and CDR2 YYNGEE. V lost 0 bases, J lost 0 bases, and 14 bases stayed unmatched. The CDR3 nucleotides are TGTGCCAGCAGCGTAGGGATTCTGGGGGCTAGCGGGGCTAGCACAGATACGCAGTATTTT. Its protein is CASSVGILGASGASTDTQYF.

The chain combines TRBV9 with TRBJ2-2; 11 bases line up with TRBD2. Germline-derived CDR1 and CDR2 are SGDLS and YYNGEE. V was pared by 6 bases and J by 6 bases, with 7 bases of the junction left unmatched. The CDR3 loop spans 15 amino acids. The CDR3: CASTNRTSGPGELFF. DNA of the CDR3: TGTGCCAGCACCAACAGGACTAGCGGGCCCGGGGAGCTGTTTTTT.

The V call is TRBV6-5, the J call TRBJ1-1; TRBD1 matches 7 bases. In germline, CDR1 is MNHEY, CDR2 SVGAGI. Unmatched junction bases numbered 4, after V lost 5 bases and J lost 1 base. The length of the CDR3 is 14 residues. CDR3 loop: CASSQPGGNTEAFF. CDR3 nucleotide sequence: TGTGCCAGCAGTCAACCAGGGGGGAACACTGAAGCTTTCTTT.

The chain employs TRBV14 and TRBJ2-6; 7 bases map to TRBD1. The germline gives CDR1 SGHDN, CDR2 FVKESK. The V gene end was trimmed by 3 bases and the J gene end by 1 base; junction bases not matched to a gene: 6. This CDR3 spans 17 amino acids. The CDR3 region is CASSQSRGKSGANVLTF. The CDR3 DNA is TGTGCCAGCAGCCAGAGCAGGGGGAAATCTGGGGCCAACGTCCTGACTTTC.

The rearrangement uses TRBV6-5 and TRBJ2-1; 8 nucleotides line up with TRBD2. CDR1 MNHEY and CDR2 SVGAGI come from the germline V gene. The CDR3 totals 15 residues. Germline trimming cut 2 bases from V and 8 bases from J; bases unmatched to any gene: 8. CDR3 loop: CASSYGGGLLYEQFF. Here the CDR3 DNA reads TGTGCCAGCAGTTACGGCGGGGGGCTCCTCTATGAGCAGTTCTTC.

This sequence joins TRBV5-1 and TRBJ2-3, with unresolved D. Looked up from germline, CDR1 is SGHRS and CDR2 is YFSETQ. The V and J ends lost 5 bases and 4 bases respectively, with 8 bases between them. There are 12 residues in the CDR3. This CDR3 is CASRVAADTQYF. DNA of the CDR3: TGCGCCAGCAGAGTCGCAGCAGATACGCAGTATTTT.

This sequence joins TRBV19 and TRBJ2-1; D perhaps matches TRBD2 (7 bases). Germline V gene data show CDR1 as LNHDA and CDR2 as SQIVND (reference sequence). Trimming cost V 1 base and J 0 bases, with 13 bases left between them. The CDR3 extends over 17 amino acids. This CDR3 reads CASSIVGGGASYNEQFF. Written as DNA, the CDR3 is TGTGCCAGTAGTATAGTCGGAGGGGGGGCCTCCTACAATGAGCAGTTCTTC.